The text below deals with one TCR beta chain. The antigen remains undetermined. The data stem from a study of CXCR3-negative and CXCR3-positive naive CD8 T cells. Study-level points and caveats: More hydrophobic TRB CDR3s occurred in CXCR3-positive than in CXCR3-negative naive cells.

UMI-labeled 5' RACE TRB cDNA libraries were prepared from the cells. TCRdb re-called the 5' RACE reads; every CDR3 protein appears as one record, without DNA. The record lists 65,000 to 95,000 distinct CDR3 sequences, of which the ten most abundant hold 1.5% to 2%. The CDR3 runs to 14 residues. The study sorted every CD8+ T cell subset in triplicate at approximately 300,000 cells each. The sequence derives from a human donor in good health. Some clones in this sample may be carry-over from other donors' samples. This chain connects TRBV12-3 or TRBV12-4 to TRBJ1-1; the TCRdb call, TRBD1, lacks DNA for checking. Sequencing input: naive CXCR3- CD8+ T cells from blood. Described subset: CD45RO-CCR7+CD27+CD95- naive CD8+ T cells lacking CXCR3 (TNR3-). CDR3 protein: CASRDGGANTEAFF.